Reported below is one TCR beta chain. The data stem from a study of preoperative IRX-2 immunotherapy in early breast cancer. Noted treatment: preoperative locoregional IRX-2 cytokine immunotherapy. Samples came from a phase Ib trial of preoperative locoregional IRX-2 cytokine immunotherapy. Germline-derived CDR1 and CDR2 are SQVTM and ANQGSEA. The length of the CDR3 is 12 residues. The trim removed 6 bases at V and 6 bases at J, leaving 7 bases unmatched. This table comes from immunoSEQ multiplex PCR, and its TCRdb copy is limited to in-frame clones, with some not included. Here the sample spans 20,000 to 30,000 clones, about 95% being singletons.

Sequenced here: tumor tissue, sampled after IRX-2 immunotherapy. The chain has TRBV29-1 and TRBJ1-2; 7 nucleotides align to TRBD1. The receptor was derived from a human donor with breast cancer. This CDR3 reads CSVVYRGDGYTF. CDR3 nucleotide sequence: TGCAGCGTAGTATACAGGGGAGATGGCTACACCTTC.